This T cell receptor beta chain emerged from a study of resident and recirculating memory T cells in vitiligo. Whole-study context: Each patient gave two lesional and two nonlesional epidermal shave biopsies, plus PBMCs. No cells were sorted; samples were homogenized just before genomic DNA extraction.

Notes on this clone: The antigen remains undetermined.

This table comes from immunoSEQ multiplex PCR, and its TCRdb copy is limited to in-frame clones, with some not included. The sample consists of 70,000 to 95,000 clones, about 90% of them appearing once. No patient showed confetti depigmentation, a clinical sign of active disease. This CDR3 contains 13 residues. V dropped 0 bases and J dropped 3 bases, with 6 bases sitting between them. Germline lookup yields CDR1 SGHVS and CDR2 FNYEAQ. The study, taken as a whole, reports: No unique dominant TCR clone was found in vitiligo lesions.

The sequence was obtained from a male donor with vitiligo. Specimen: blood. The chain joins TRBV7-6 to TRBJ2-7; D gene unclear. CDR3 sequence (DNA): TGTGCCAGCAGCTTAGCCAGAAACTACGAGCAGTACTTC. This gives the protein CASSLARNYEQYF.